This passage covers 7 T cell receptor beta chains from one sample sequenced in a study of shared clonotypes between healthy human individuals (dated by TCRdb to about 2020). The library was prepared using the immunoSEQ multiplex PCR assay. TCRdb re-hosts the immuneACCESS table, in-frame sequences only. Its copies lack some clones; in the studies checked, an unresolved V gene accounts for under half of them, and the cause for the rest is not known. The table for this sample lists about 700,000 clones; approximately 90% of them were counted only once. The ten most abundant clones make up 24% of the sample. CD8 naive samples were obtained by positive selection for CCR7 among CD45RO-negative cells, yielding a CD45RA+CCR7+ population from which TemRA cells were excluded. What was sequenced was naive CD8+ T cells sorted from blood. The sample's cell subset or site label is to be understood as: CD45RA+CCR7+. The receptor set was obtained from a man aged 30 to 39 in good health.

This chain connects TRBV29-1 to TRBJ2-1; D uncertain. V was clipped by 1 base and J by 4 bases, with 11 bases between them. The length of the CDR3 is 14 residues. The germline gives CDR1 SQVTM, CDR2 ANQGSEA. The CDR3 DNA follows: TGCAGCGTTGAAGGGGTTATTGGGTACAATGAGCAGTTCTTC. The encoded protein is CSVEGVIGYNEQFF.

In its sample, this clone was seen once. This rearrangement joins TRBV4-1 to TRBJ2-7; unclear D gene. This CDR3 contains 14 residues. The V and J ends lost 7 bases and 3 bases respectively, with 16 bases between them. CDR1 is MGHRA, CDR2 YSYEKL, per germline. CDR3 loop: CASTRTLQSYEQYF. CDR3 bases: TGCGCCAGCACGAGGACCCTGCAAAGCTACGAGCAGTACTTC.

V and J are TRBV4-1 and TRBJ2-7, with 11 bases fitting TRBD2. The CDR3 length is 14 residues. J lost 6 bases, V lost 3 bases, and 4 bases had no gene match. From germline, CDR1 is MGHRA and CDR2 YSYEKL. CDR3 sequence (DNA): TGCGCCAGCAGCCAGGTAGCGGGAGGGCGCGAGCAGTACTTC. It translates to CASSQVAGGREQYF.

The chain recombines TRBV4-1 with TRBJ2-2; D gene uncertain. Germline assignment: CDR1 MGHRA and CDR2 YSYEKL. Trimming removed 0 bases from V and 2 bases from J, with 19 bases in between. This CDR3 has 19 residues. CDR3 sequence: CASSQDPLGLDGNTGELFF. In DNA, the CDR3 is TGCGCCAGCAGCCAAGACCCGTTAGGGTTAGACGGAAACACCGGGGAGCTGTTTTTT.

The chain links TRBV27 to TRBJ2-2; D unclear. This CDR3 spans 12 amino acids. The germline gives CDR1 MNHEY, CDR2 SMNVEV (reference sequence). Trimming took off 4 bases at V and 7 bases at J, with 7 bases between the two ends. CDR3 loop: CASSSRLGELFF. CDR3 DNA: TGTGCCAGCAGTTCGCGCCTCGGGGAGCTGTTTTTT.

V gene TRBV7-8 combines with J gene TRBJ2-5; 10 bases align to TRBD2. CDR3 size: 18 residues. The germline V gene has CDR1 SGHVS and CDR2 FQNEAQ. Trimming at V came to 2 bases and at J to 5 bases, leaving 14 bases not matched to a gene. DNA for the CDR3: TGTGCCAGCAGCTTATGGGGGGAGCAAGCGGGAGGGATGGAGACCCAGTACTTC. Encoded protein: CASSLWGEQAGGMETQYF.

The chain employs TRBV29-1 and TRBJ1-1; D is perhaps TRBD1 (6 bases). The CDR3 is 11 amino acids. Germline V gene sequence: CDR1 SQVTM, CDR2 ANQGSEA. With 7 bases removed from V and 1 base from J, the gap between germline ends came to 7 bases. The CDR3 bases are TGCAGCGCACAGGGGAACACTGAAGCTTTCTTT. Its translation is CSAQGNTEAFF. Filled out from reference TRBV29-1 and TRBJ1-1, the complete variable domain reads SAVISQKPSRDICQRGTSLTIQCQVDSQVTMMFWYRQQPGQSLTLIATANQGSEATYESGFVIDKFPISRPNLTFSTLTVSNMSPEDSSIYLCSAQGNTEAFFGQGTRLTVV.